This T cell receptor beta chain was identified during a study of blood T cell repertoires in COVID-19. Study-wide context: Samples taken during acute and convalescent COVID-19 were collected in the United States, Italy and Spain.

Germline CDR1 reads MDHEN; CDR2 reads SYDVKM. The V segment lost 4 bases and the J segment 3 bases; nucleotides outside the gene matches: 5. The length of the CDR3 is 16 residues. The data were produced by immunoSEQ multiplex PCR, yet TCRdb's version contains in-frame clones alone and is incomplete. In the table there are over 120,000 clones, over 75% of which are singletons. This clonotype originated in an older man with acute or convalescent COVID-19. The sequencing sample was made of peripheral blood. V usage is TRBV28 and J usage is TRBJ2-5, with TRBD2 identical over 13 bases. This CDR3 reads CASSSRTSGRKETQYF. The DNA of the CDR3 is TGTGCCAGCAGTTCCCGGACTAGCGGGAGAAAAGAGACCCAGTACTTC. Full variable domain (outside the CDR3, taken from reference TRBV28 and TRBJ2-5): DVKVTQSSRYLVKRTGEKVFLECVQDMDHENMFWYRQDPGLGLRLIYFSYDVKMKEKGDIPEGYSVSREKKERFSLILESASTNQTSMYLCASSSRTSGRKETQYFGPGTRLLVL.